These 2 T cell receptor beta chains share one sample of origin, sequenced in a study of shared clonotypes between healthy human individuals. Clones were sequenced by immunoSEQ multiplex PCR, and TCRdb holds only the in-frame ones, with some missing. The top ten clones hold under 2% of a sample with roughly 700,000 clones, about 74% of them seen once. Sequencing was performed on memory CD4+ T cells sorted from blood. Stated subset: CD45RA-negative fraction. All receptors derive from a woman aged 25 to 45 in good health.

In its sample, this clone was seen a few times. J is TRBJ1-2 and V is TRBV19; 8 bases line up with TRBD1. V lost 4 bases and J lost 4; bases outside the gene matches: 8. This CDR3 has 15 amino acids. Looked up from germline, CDR1 is LNHDA and CDR2 is SQIVND (reference sequence). The CDR3 loop is CASSTEQGGIYGYTF. DNA of the CDR3: TGTGCCAGTAGTACTGAACAGGGGGGAATCTATGGCTACACCTTC.

The chain couples TRBV7-2 to TRBJ2-1, with 12 bases matching TRBD2. The CDR3 runs to 18 residues. Germline V lookup: CDR1 SGHTA, CDR2 FQGNSA. Losses at the gene ends were 7 bases for V and 5 bases for J; bases not matched to a gene: 15. The CDR3 DNA follows: TGTGCCAGCACCCCCGGTCGGCTAGCGGGAGGGCCCCACAATGAGCAGTTCTTC. Translation: CASTPGRLAGGPHNEQFF.